Following are 8 T cell receptor beta chains from one sample sequenced in a study of T cells in Graves' hyperthyroidism and ophthalmopathy (dated by TCRdb to about 2019). Library preparation employed multiplex PCR. TCRdb lists the instrument as Illumina HiSeq 2000. TCR beta CDR3 regions were amplified from RNA transcripts. The TCR CDR3 was subjected to a first round of RT-PCR using the HTBI primer set and the Qiagen OneStep RT-PCR kit. Through fastp at Q25 and MiXCR, TCRdb rebuilt clones from the public reads, retaining in-frame beta chains. Under each unique CDR3 protein, matching rows form one entry showing the most common genes and DNA. Within this sample are hundreds of thousands of distinct CDR3 sequences, with 30% to 40% of them counted one time only. Around 30% of the sample is taken by the ten largest. Sequences were obtained from blood. All receptors derive from a woman aged 40 to 50 with Graves' hyperthyroidism.

This clonotype has only a few counts. The chain is built from TRBV30 and TRBJ2-5; TRBD2 aligns across 14 bases. V gave up 2 bases and J gave up 5 bases; unmatched junction bases: 1. Per the germline V gene, CDR1 is GTSNPN and CDR2 is SVGIG (reference sequence). There are 14 residues in the CDR3. CDR3 in amino acids: CAWSRLAGGETQYF. The CDR3 nucleotides read TGTGCCTGGAGTAGACTAGCGGGAGGGGAGACCCAGTACTTC.

This clonotype showed up just a few times. The V gene is TRBV12-3 or TRBV12-4, the J gene TRBJ1-1; D remains ambiguous. CDR3 length: 17 residues. V lost 5 bases to trimming and J lost 0 bases, with 19 bases between them. CDR3 in amino acids: CASSPSNWARMNTEAFF. CDR3 bases: TGTGCCAGCAGTCCAAGTAACTGGGCGCGAATGAACACTGAAGCTTTCTTT.

The sample holds many counts of this clonotype. The V gene is TRBV7-2, the J gene TRBJ1-2; weak D call: TRBD1 (5 bases). Germline lookup yields CDR1 SGHTA and CDR2 FQGNSA. This CDR3 contains 14 residues. Trimming stripped 5 bases from V and 8 bases from J, with 18 bases between. The CDR3 reads CASSPNMGVVGYTF. The DNA of the CDR3 is TGTGCCAGCAGCCCCAACATGGGGGTCGTGGGCTACACCTTC.

CDR3 region: CASSYLGGFEETQYF. CDR3 DNA: TGTGCCAGCAGTTATCTGGGGGGGTTCGAAGAGACCCAGTACTTC. V usage is TRBV6-5 and J usage is TRBJ2-5; TRBD2 aligns across 7 bases. The CDR3 is made up of 15 amino acids. The V and J ends lost 3 bases and 3 bases, in that order; junction bases with no gene match: 7. Germline CDR1 is MNHEY and CDR2 is SVGAGI.

The chain couples TRBV4-3 to TRBJ1-6; D gene unclear. This CDR3 region has 13 residues. Trimming stripped 6 bases from V and 12 bases from J, with 15 bases between. CDR1 is LGHNA, CDR2 YSLEER, per germline. The CDR3 DNA reads as TGCGCCAGCAGTTGGGAGCTTTTCCGACCCCTCCACTTT. Translation: CASSWELFRPLHF.

This clonotype was counted a few times. The chain links TRBV28 to TRBJ1-1, with D possibly being TRBD1 (6 bases). Germline CDR1 and CDR2: MDHEN and SYDVKM. CDR3 size: 12 residues. With 8 bases removed from V and 3 bases from J, the gap between germline ends came to 10 bases. The CDR3 is CASGGVDTEAFF. The CDR3 coding sequence is TGTGCCAGCGGGGGCGTAGACACTGAAGCTTTCTTT.

The chain links TRBV10-3 to TRBJ2-2; TRBD2 matches 7 bases. Germline-derived CDR1 and CDR2 are ENHRY and SYGVKD. J was trimmed by 2 bases and V by 7 bases; bases with no gene match: 1. The CDR3 has 13 residues. CDR3 protein: CAITGLNTGELFF. The CDR3 region has the DNA TGTGCCATCACGGGACTAAACACCGGGGAGCTGTTTTTT.

As for this clonotype: A much larger clone differs by one base, so this may be a read error. The chain combines TRBV10-3 with TRBJ2-5; 10 nucleotides line up with TRBD2. With 5 bases clipped from V and 2 bases from J, the junction kept 5 bases outside the gene matches. This CDR3 contains 15 residues. Germline lookup yields CDR1 ENHRY and CDR2 SYGVKD. CDR3 region: CAISPGTSEQETQYF. The CDR3 region has the DNA TGTGCCATCAGTCCCGGGACTAGCGAACAAGAGACCCAGTACTTC.